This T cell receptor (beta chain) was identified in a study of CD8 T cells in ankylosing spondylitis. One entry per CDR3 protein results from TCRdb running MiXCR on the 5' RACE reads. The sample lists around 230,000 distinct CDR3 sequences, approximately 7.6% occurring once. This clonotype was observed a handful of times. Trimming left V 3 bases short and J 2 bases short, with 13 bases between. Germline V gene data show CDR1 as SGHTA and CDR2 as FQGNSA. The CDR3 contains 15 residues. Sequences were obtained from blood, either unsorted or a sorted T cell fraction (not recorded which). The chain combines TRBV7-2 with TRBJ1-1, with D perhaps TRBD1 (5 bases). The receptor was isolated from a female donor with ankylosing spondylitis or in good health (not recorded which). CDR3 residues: CASSLVGEFNTEAFF. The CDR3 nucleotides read TGTGCCAGCAGCTTGGTGGGGGAATTTAACACTGAAGCTTTCTTT.